The TCR beta chain under discussion was sequenced for a study of blood T cell repertoires in COVID-19 (dated by TCRdb to about 2020). Study-level background: Collaborator samples came from the United States, Italy and Spain and covered acute and convalescent phases of COVID-19. The prospective study material was composed of cDNA or gDNA derived from T cells, B-cell-depleted T cells, or PBMCs. Deeply sampled blood TCRbeta repertoires from subjects exposed to, actively infected with, or recovered from COVID-19 were included in the dataset. The repertoires were released in a freely available public database meant as a resource for research on the immune response to SARS-CoV-2. The samples were drawn from two sources: the first 160 participants of the ongoing ImmuneRACE study, and about 1,300 subjects contributed by 6 global collaborators. A de-identified subject ID, COVID-19 status, age in years and sex were almost always included in the sample metadata. Where available, HLA class I and class II types were obtained from metadata supplied by the sample provider rather than from assay-based typing. Overall study outcomes, separate from this receptor: The quantity of clinical and demographic metadata differed by source and by participant and was supplied without curation.

The immunoSEQ Assay, a bias-controlled multiplex PCR, was used to amplify TCRbeta CDR3 regions from genomic DNA. Processing in the source paper ran as follows. Within the assay, amplification of reference gene primers was used to estimate how many nucleated cells each sample contained. To quantify the absolute abundance of each unique TCRbeta CDR3 rearrangement, sequence reads were collapsed and filtered. For each sample, productive Simpson clonality was calculated as the square root of Simpson's diversity index across productive rearrangements. TCRdb's version of the immuneACCESS table is confined to in-frame rearrangements and falls short of the full clone set. An unresolved V gene accounts for under half of the shortfall where checked; the remainder is of unknown origin. The V and J calls and clone size come from that table; D and trimming were worked out from the DNA. Within this sample are 65,000 to 90,000 clones, with just over 85% of them counted one time only. Clones ranked in the top ten supply about 4.6% of the sample.

The collaborating institutions used their own protocols to collect whole blood in K2EDTA tubes. For TCRbeta analysis, collaborator samples were shipped as frozen whole blood, as isolated PBMCs, or as DNA extracted from either sample type. This clone turned up a few times. Its binding antigen is unknown. Qualities for individual bases were not recorded, and no much larger clone is one base off. Source material: peripheral blood. The TCR sequence derives from a human donor in a cohort sampled during active COVID-19.

The CDR3 here reads CASRSFRAGGPPTYNEQFF. The base sequence is TGTGCCAGCAGGTCCTTTCGGGCGGGGGGGCCTCCTACGTACAATGAGCAGTTCTTC. The rearranged segments are TRBV28 and TRBJ2-1; 9 of the junction bases match TRBD2. Spanning cysteine to phenylalanine, the CDR3 consists of 19 amino acids. Only the CDR3 part of the read is kept: 57 bases, read in frame from the first base. In the germline V gene, CDR1 corresponds to MDHEN and CDR2 to SYDVKM. V has 6 bases trimmed and J has 4 bases trimmed; junction bases matching no gene number 19. With the rest looked up from the reference TRBV28 and TRBJ2-1 genes rather than sequenced, the full variable domain is DVKVTQSSRYLVKRTGEKVFLECVQDMDHENMFWYRQDPGLGLRLIYFSYDVKMKEKGDIPEGYSVSREKKERFSLILESASTNQTSMYLCASRSFRAGGPPTYNEQFFGPGTRLTVL.